This T cell receptor (beta chain) was captured by sequencing in a study of OX40 agonist ivuxolimab in advanced cancers. This clone came up a few times. Germline CDR1 and CDR2: MRHNA and SNTAGT. CDR3 length equals 14 residues. Trimming cost V 6 bases and J 5 bases; bases outside gene matches: 5. Exclusion applied to patients with autoimmune disease history or systemic immunosuppression. The repertoire was sequenced with immunoSEQ multiplex PCR; TCRdb's copy has only in-frame clones and lacks some. The top ten clones hold about 54% of a sample with approximately 34,000 clones, roughly 87% of them seen once.

Sequenced material: CD4+ or CD8+ T cells sorted from blood, taken in a trial of the OX40 agonist ivuxolimab. The sequence came from an adult with an advanced solid tumor such as melanoma, head and neck, liver or kidney cancer. The chain links TRBV6-4 to TRBJ2-2; 8 bases align to TRBD1. The CDR3: CASSARTGTGELFF. CDR3 nucleotides: TGTGCCAGCAGCGCTCGGACAGGGACCGGGGAGCTGTTTTTT.